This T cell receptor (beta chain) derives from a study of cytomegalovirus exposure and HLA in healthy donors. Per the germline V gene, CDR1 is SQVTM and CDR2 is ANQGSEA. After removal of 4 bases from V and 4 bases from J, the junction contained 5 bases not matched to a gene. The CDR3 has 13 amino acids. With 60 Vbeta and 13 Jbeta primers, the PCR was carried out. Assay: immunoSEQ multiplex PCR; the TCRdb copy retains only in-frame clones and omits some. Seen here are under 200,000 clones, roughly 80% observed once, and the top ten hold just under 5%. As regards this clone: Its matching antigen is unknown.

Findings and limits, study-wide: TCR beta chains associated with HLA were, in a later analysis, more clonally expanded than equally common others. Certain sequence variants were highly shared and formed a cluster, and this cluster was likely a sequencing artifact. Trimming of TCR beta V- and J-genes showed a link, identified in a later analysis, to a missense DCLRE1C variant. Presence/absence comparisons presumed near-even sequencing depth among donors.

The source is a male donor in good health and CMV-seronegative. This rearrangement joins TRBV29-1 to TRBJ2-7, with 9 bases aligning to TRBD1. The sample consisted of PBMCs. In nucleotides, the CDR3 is TGCAGCGTTGCAATACAGGGGGCATACGAGCAGTACTTC. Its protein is CSVAIQGAYEQYF.